This T cell receptor beta chain was retrieved from a study of T cells after posttransplantation cyclophosphamide. The study's findings and limits: Skin or GI-infiltrating T cells shared few TRB sequences with blood.

Repertoires were generated with immunoSEQ multiplex PCR, while TCRdb's copy carries only in-frame clones and drops some. The repertoire consists of roughly 13,000 clones, with roughly 80% occurring once and the leading ten covering approximately 1.2%. Worth noting for this clone: Antigen: not known.

The CDR3 is 17 amino acids. Trimming stripped 3 bases from V and 1 base from J, with 17 bases between. Germline V gene sequence: CDR1 SGHVS, CDR2 FNYEAQ. The chain employs TRBV7-6 and TRBJ2-3, with D perhaps matching TRBD2 (5 bases). This receptor was obtained from a man aged 45-65 years. Material for sequencing was memory CD4+ T cells sorted from PBMCs. The CDR3 DNA reads TGTGCCAGCAGCTTGTACCTTGCGGGCCGGGGCACAGATACGCAGTATTTT. This codes for CASSLYLAGRGTDTQYF. Filled out from reference TRBV7-6 and TRBJ2-3, the complete variable domain reads GAGVSQSPRYKVTKRGQDVALRCDPISGHVSLYWYRQALGQGPEFLTYFNYEAQQDKSGLPNDRFSAERPEGSISTLTIQRTEQRDSAMYRCASSLYLAGRGTDTQYFGPGTRLTVL.